The source of this T cell receptor beta chain is a study of technical replicates of blood from several donors. From germline, CDR1 is MNHNY and CDR2 SVGAGI (reference sequence). The V segment lost 7 bases and the J segment 1 base; nucleotides outside the gene matches: 3. CDR3 length: 13 amino acids. Assay used: immunoSEQ multiplex PCR; TCRdb lists only in-frame clones, some missing. The top ten hold roughly 15% of the sample, which has 9,500 to 15,000 clones, 60% to 85% seen once. The TCR comes from a human donor in good health. Source material: PBMCs. The chain has TRBV6-6 and TRBJ1-1, with TRBD1 matching 7 bases. The DNA of the CDR3 is TGTGCCAGCACGGGACAGCCGAACACTGAAGCTTTCTTT. As protein: CASTGQPNTEAFF.